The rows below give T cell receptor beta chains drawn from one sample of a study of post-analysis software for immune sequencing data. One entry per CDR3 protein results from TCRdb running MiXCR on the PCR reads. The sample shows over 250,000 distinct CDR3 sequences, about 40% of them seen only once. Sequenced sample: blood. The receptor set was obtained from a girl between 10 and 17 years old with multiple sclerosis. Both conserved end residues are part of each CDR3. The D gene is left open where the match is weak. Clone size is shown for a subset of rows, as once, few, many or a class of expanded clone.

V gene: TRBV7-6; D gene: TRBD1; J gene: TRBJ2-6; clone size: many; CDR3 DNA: TGTGCCAGCAGCTTAGAGACCCCCGGGACAGGGGGTTCCGGGGCCAACGTCCTGACTTTC; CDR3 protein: CASSLETPGTGGSGANVLTF
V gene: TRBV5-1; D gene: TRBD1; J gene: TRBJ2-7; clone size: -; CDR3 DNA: TGCGCCAGCAGCCTCAGGACAGGGGACACCCACGAGCAGTACTTC; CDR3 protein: CASSLRTGDTHEQYF
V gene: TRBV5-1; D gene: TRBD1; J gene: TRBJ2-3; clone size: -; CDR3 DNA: TGCGCCAGCAGCTTGAATGAAGGGGGCACGCAGTATTTT; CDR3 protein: CASSLNEGGTQYF
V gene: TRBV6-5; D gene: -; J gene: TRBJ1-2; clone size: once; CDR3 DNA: TGTGCCAGCAGAAAACTCGGTGGCTACACCTTC; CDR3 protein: CASRKLGGYTF
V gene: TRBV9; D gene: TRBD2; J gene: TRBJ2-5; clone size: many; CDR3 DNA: TGTGCCAGCAGCGTAGGGCTAGCGGGAGCGGAGGAGACCCAGTACTTC; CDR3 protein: CASSVGLAGAEETQYF
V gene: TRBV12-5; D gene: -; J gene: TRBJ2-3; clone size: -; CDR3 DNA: TGTGCTAGTGCCACTCTGAGCACAGATACGCAGTATTTT; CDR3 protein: CASATLSTDTQYF
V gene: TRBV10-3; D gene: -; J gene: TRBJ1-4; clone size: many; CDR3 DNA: TGTGCCATCAGGGGGACGGTAAATGAAAAACTGTTTTTT; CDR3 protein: CAIRGTVNEKLFF
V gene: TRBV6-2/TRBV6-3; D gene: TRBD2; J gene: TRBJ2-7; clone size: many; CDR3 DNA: TGTGCCAGCAGCACCCTCGGTTTTCAGCGGGGGTCCCTAGAGCAGTACTTC; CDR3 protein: CASSTLGFQRGSLEQYF
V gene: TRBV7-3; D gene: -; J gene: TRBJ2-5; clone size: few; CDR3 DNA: TGTGCCAGCAGCCTCCTCTTAGGCAATGAGCAGTACTTC; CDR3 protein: CASSLLLGNEQYF
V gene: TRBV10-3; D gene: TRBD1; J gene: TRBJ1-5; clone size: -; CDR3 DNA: TGTGCCATCAGTACCAGGGACAGGGGGAATCAGCCCCAGCATTTT; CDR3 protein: CAISTRDRGNQPQHF
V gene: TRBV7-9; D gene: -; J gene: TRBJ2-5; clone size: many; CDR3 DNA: TGTGCCAGCAGCTTGGTGGGACGGGGGAACCAAGAGACCCAGTACTTC; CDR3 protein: CASSLVGRGNQETQYF
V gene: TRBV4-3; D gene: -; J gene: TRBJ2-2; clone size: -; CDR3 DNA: TGCGCCAGCCAGACTAGTCATCGCACCGGGGAGCTGTTTTTT; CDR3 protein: CASQTSHRTGELFF
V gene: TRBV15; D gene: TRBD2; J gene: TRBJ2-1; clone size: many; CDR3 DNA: TGTGCCACCAGCAGAGTCCTAGCGGGAGTGTATGAGCAGTTCTTC; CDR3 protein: CATSRVLAGVYEQFF
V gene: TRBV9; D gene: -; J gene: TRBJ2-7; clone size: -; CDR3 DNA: TGTGCCAGCAGCGCCCCCTCCCACGAGCAGTACTTC; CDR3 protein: CASSAPSHEQYF
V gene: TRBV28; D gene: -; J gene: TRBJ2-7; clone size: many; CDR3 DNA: TGTGCCAGCAGTTTAGGGGGTTGGAGACGCGGTTACGAGCAGTACTTC; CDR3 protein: CASSLGGWRRGYEQYF